A selection of T cell receptor beta chains follows, all from one sample in a study of response to subunit inactivated influenza vaccine. TCRdb processed the RT-PCR reads anew with MiXCR; each CDR3 protein has one entry. The sample yields hundreds of thousands of distinct CDR3 sequences, roughly 14% seen once. The source material was PBMCs from blood, sampled approximately 15 days before vaccination. All receptors come from a middle-aged man who received an inactivated influenza vaccine. Each CDR3 is given with its conserved first and last residue. Each record gives: D gene, clone size, J gene, V gene, CDR3 DNA, CDR3 protein. D genes are given only for firm matches. Size tells how often a clone was seen (once, few, many) or the class of an expanded clone, and some rows leave it out.

TRBD1 | - | TRBJ1-6 | TRBV7-2 | TGTGCCAGCAGCGTACGACAGGGGGCTGGAAATTCACCCCTCCACTTT | CASSVRQGAGNSPLHF
TRBD2 | few | TRBJ2-1 | TRBV6-2/TRBV6-3 | TGTGCCAGCACCCCTGGGAGGCTAGCGGGATACAATGAGCAGTTCTTC | CASTPGRLAGYNEQFF
- | few | TRBJ2-4 | TRBV11-2 | TGTGCCAGCAGCTCGCTTCAGGGATCCAAAAACATTCAGTACTTC | CASSSLQGSKNIQYF
- | few | TRBJ2-3 | TRBV28 | TGTGCCAGCAGTCGTTATTCCGGCACAGATACGCAGTATTTT | CASSRYSGTDTQYF
TRBD2 | - | TRBJ2-3 | TRBV9 | TGTGCCAGCAGCGCTAGAGCGGGAACTGGTACAGATACGCAGTATTTT | CASSARAGTGTDTQYF
TRBD2 | many | TRBJ2-5 | TRBV6-1 | TGTGCCAGCAGTCCGGGGACTAGCGCTAGTCAGACCCAGTACTTC | CASSPGTSASQTQYF
TRBD2 | few | TRBJ2-1 | TRBV4-3 | TGCGCCAGCAGCCAAGATAACCGGGACATAGGACTAGCGGGAGATGGTGAGCAGTTCTTC | CASSQDNRDIGLAGDGEQFF
TRBD1 | few | TRBJ1-1 | TRBV5-1 | TGCGCCAGCAGCTACGAGGGGACAGGGGCTGAAGCTTTCTTT | CASSYEGTGAEAFF
- | few | TRBJ2-7 | TRBV4-2 | TGTGCCAGCAGTCGAAACAGGGCATCCTACGAGCAGTACTTC | CASSRNRASYEQYF
- | few | TRBJ2-7 | TRBV12-3/TRBV12-4 | TGTGCCAGCAGTCCCGGGACATACTCCTACGAGCAGTACTTC | CASSPGTYSYEQYF
- | few | TRBJ2-2 | TRBV5-1 | TGCGCCAGCAGCTTCCTCCCGGGCACCGGGGAGCTGTTTTTT | CASSFLPGTGELFF
- | few | TRBJ2-7 | TRBV7-8 | TGTGCCAGCAGCACCTCCCGGAACGAGCAGTACTTC | CASSTSRNEQYF
- | few | TRBJ2-7 | TRBV25-1 | TGTGCCAGCAGGGGCAGGGGCGTCGGTGAGCAGTACTTC | CASRGRGVGEQYF
- | - | TRBJ2-3 | TRBV4-3 | TGCGCCAGCAGCCCCGACTACACAGATACGCAGTATTTT | CASSPDYTDTQYF
TRBD2 | many | TRBJ2-5 | TRBV18 | TGTGCCAGCTCACCCCTTGCGGGGGAAGAGACCCAGTACTTC | CASSPLAGEETQYF
TRBD2 | - | TRBJ2-2 | TRBV7-8 | TGTGCCAGCAGCTTGGGACTAGCGGGGGGGCCCCCAACCGGGGAGCTGTTTTTT | CASSLGLAGGPPTGELFF
- | many | TRBJ2-1 | TRBV27 | TGTGCCAGCTCGGGGGCCAATGAGCAGTTCTTC | CASSGANEQFF
- | few | TRBJ1-2 | TRBV10-3 | TGTGCCATCAGCCCGGGACTGAACTATGGCTACACCTTC | CAISPGLNYGYTF